This T cell receptor (beta chain) was sequenced in a study of T cells after yellow fever vaccination. Study-level points and caveats: Within FACS-sorted repertoires, abundant clonotypes contaminating from the bulk population could be present.

V lost 3 bases to trimming and J lost 4 bases; unmatched junction nucleotides: 9. Per the germline V gene, CDR1 is SGHTA and CDR2 is FQGNSA. The CDR3 covers 16 residues. This clonotype was seen only a few times. The antigen remains unidentified. The TCR cDNA carried a universal primer site and UMIs from 5'RACE template switching. TCRdb ran MiXCR on the 5' RACE reads and lists one entry per CDR3 protein. This table holds 100,000 to 150,000 distinct CDR3 sequences, 6.5% to 8% found once. Sample: CD4+ T cells sorted from PBMCs, taken roughly 10 days after the first yellow fever vaccination. This chain links TRBV7-2 with TRBJ2-3; 8 nucleotides agree with TRBD1. The sequence was obtained from a man in his late teens or twenties who received the YFV17D yellow fever vaccine. The CDR3 is CASSFQGARTADTQYF. CDR3 nucleotides: TGTGCCAGCAGCTTCCAGGGGGCGCGGACAGCAGATACGCAGTATTTT.